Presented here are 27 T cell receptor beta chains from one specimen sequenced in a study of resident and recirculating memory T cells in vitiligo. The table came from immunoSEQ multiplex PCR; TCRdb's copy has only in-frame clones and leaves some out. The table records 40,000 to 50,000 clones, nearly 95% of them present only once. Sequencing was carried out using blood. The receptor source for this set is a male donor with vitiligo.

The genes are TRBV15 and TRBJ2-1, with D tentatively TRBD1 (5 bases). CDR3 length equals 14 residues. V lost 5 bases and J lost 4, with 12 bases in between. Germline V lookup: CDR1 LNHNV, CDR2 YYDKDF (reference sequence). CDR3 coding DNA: TGTGCCACCAGCCGGGTGGGGCAATACAATGAGCAGTTCTTC. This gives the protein CATSRVGQYNEQFF.

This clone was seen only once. CDR3 sequence reads: CAWSGQGNHEQYF. The CDR3 region has the DNA TGTGCCTGGAGCGGACAGGGGAATCACGAGCAGTACTTC. The chain is built from TRBV30 and TRBJ2-7; 9 bases match TRBD1. Trimming cost V 3 bases and J 5 bases; bases outside gene matches: 5. Germline CDR1 reads GTSNPN; CDR2 reads SVGIG (reference sequence). The length of the CDR3 is 13 residues. Together with reference TRBV30 and TRBJ2-7, the CDR3 gives the full variable domain: SQTIHQWPATLVQPVGSPLSLECTVEGTSNPNLYWYRQAAGRGLQLLFYSVGIGQISSEVPQNLSASRPQDRQFILSSKKLLLSDSGFYLCAWSGQGNHEQYFGPGTRLTVT.

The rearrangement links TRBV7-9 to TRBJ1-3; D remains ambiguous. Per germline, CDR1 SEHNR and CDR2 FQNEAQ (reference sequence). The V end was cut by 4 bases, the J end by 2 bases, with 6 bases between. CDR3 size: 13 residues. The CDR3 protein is CASSYTPGNTIYF. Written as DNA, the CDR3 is TGTGCCAGCAGCTACACCCCTGGAAACACCATATATTTT.

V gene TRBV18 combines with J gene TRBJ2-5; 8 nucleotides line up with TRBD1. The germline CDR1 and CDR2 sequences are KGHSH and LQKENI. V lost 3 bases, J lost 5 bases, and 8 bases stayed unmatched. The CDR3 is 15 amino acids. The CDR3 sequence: CASSPPGGERETQYF. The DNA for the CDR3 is TGTGCCAGCTCACCTCCAGGGGGCGAAAGGGAGACCCAGTACTTC. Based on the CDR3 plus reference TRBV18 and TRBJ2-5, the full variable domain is NAGVMQNPRHLVRRRGQEARLRCSPMKGHSHVYWYRQLPEEGLKFMVYLQKENIIDESGMPKERFSAEFPKEGPSILRIQQVVRGDSAAYFCASSPPGGERETQYFGPGTRLLVL.

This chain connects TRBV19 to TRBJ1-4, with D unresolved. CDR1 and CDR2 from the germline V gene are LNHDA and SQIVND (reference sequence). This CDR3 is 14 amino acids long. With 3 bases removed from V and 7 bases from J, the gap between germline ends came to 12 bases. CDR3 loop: CASSILGEVEKLFF. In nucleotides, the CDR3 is TGTGCCAGTAGTATCCTGGGAGAGGTTGAAAAACTGTTTTTT.

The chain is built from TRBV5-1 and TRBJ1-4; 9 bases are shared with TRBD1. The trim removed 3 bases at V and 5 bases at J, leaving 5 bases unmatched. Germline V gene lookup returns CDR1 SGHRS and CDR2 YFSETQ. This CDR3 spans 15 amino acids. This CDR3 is CASSSGTGWNEKLFF. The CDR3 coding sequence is TGCGCCAGCAGCTCAGGGACAGGGTGGAATGAAAAACTGTTTTTT.

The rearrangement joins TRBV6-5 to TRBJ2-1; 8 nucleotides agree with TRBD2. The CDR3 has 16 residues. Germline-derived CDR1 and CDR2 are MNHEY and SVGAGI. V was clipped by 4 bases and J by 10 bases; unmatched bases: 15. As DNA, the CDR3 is TGTGCCAGCAGTTCGCTCATAGCGGGGTCTAGCTCGGAGCAGTTCTTC. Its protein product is CASSSLIAGSSSEQFF.

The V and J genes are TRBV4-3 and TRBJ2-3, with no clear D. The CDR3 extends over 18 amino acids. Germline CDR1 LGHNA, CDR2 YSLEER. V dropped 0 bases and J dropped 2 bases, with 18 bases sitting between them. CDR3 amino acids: CASSQDFVSWAYTDTQYF. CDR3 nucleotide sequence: TGCGCCAGCAGCCAAGATTTTGTTTCGTGGGCTTACACAGATACGCAGTATTTT.

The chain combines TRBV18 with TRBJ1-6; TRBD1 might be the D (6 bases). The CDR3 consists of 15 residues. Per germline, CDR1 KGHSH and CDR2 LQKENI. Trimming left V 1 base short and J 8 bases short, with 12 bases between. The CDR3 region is CASSPRQGRDSPLHF. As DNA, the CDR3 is TGTGCCAGCTCACCACGGCAGGGGAGGGATTCACCCCTCCACTTT. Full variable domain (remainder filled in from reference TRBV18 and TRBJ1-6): NAGVMQNPRHLVRRRGQEARLRCSPMKGHSHVYWYRQLPEEGLKFMVYLQKENIIDESGMPKERFSAEFPKEGPSILRIQQVVRGDSAAYFCASSPRQGRDSPLHFGNGTRLTVT.

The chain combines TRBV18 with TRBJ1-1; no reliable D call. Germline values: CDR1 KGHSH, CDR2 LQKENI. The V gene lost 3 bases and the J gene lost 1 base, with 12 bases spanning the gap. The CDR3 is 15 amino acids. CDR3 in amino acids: CASSPPYEPNTEAFF. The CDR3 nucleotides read TGTGCCAGCTCACCTCCCTATGAGCCGAACACTGAAGCTTTCTTT.

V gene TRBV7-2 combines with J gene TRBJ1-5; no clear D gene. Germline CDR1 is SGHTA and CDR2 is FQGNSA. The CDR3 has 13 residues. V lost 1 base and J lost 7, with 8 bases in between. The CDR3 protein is CASSLEAGQPQHF. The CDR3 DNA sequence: TGTGCCAGCAGCTTAGAAGCAGGCCAGCCCCAGCATTTT.

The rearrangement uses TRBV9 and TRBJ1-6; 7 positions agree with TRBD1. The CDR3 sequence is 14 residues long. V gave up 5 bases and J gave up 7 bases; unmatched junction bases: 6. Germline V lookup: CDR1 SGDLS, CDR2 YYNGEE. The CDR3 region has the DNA TGTGCCAGCAGTTTAGGACAGGACAATTCACCCCTCCACTTT. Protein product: CASSLGQDNSPLHF.

The CDR3 region has the DNA TGTGCCAGCAGTGACGGAGGGAAGACCACTGAAGCTTTCTTT. Residues: CASSDGGKTTEAFF. The chain couples TRBV25-1 to TRBJ1-1, with D unresolved. V gave up 3 bases and J gave up 4 bases, with 12 bases separating them. Germline CDR1 reads MGHDK; CDR2 reads SYGVNS. This CDR3 contains 14 residues.

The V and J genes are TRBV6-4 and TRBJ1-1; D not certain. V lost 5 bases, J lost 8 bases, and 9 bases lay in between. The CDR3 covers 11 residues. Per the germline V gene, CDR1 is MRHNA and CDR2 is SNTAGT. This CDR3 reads CASSPSPEAFF. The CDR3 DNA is TGTGCCAGCAGTCCGTCCCCCGAAGCTTTCTTT.

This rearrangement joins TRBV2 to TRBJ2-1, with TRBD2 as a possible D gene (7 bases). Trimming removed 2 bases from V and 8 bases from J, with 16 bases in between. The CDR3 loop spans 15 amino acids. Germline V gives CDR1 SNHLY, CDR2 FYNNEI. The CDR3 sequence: CASSEWGGRMDEQFF. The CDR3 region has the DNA TGTGCCAGCAGTGAATGGGGGGGCCGAATGGATGAGCAGTTCTTC.

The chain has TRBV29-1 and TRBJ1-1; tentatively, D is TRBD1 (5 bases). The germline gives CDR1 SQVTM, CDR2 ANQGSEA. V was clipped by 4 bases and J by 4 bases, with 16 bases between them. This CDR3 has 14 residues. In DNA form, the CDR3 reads TGCAGCGTTGCGTCCTATGCAGGGATCACTGAAGCTTTCTTT. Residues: CSVASYAGITEAFF.

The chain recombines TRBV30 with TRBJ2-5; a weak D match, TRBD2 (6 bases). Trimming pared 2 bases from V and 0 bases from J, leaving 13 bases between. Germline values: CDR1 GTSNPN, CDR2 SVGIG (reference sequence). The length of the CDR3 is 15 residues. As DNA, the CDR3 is TGTGCCTGGAGTCCCAAAGGGAGGTACCAAGAGACCCAGTACTTC. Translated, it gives CAWSPKGRYQETQYF.

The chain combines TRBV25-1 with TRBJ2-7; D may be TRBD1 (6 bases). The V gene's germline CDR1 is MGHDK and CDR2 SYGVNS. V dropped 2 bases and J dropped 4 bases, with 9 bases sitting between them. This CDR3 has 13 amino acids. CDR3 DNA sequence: TGTGCCAGCAGTGAACCTACAGGGTACGAGCAGTACTTC. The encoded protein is CASSEPTGYEQYF.

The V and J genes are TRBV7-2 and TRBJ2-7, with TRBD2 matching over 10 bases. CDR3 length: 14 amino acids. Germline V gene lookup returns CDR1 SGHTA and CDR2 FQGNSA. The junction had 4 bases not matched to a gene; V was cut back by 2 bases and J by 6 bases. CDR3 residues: CASSLKAGGSEQYF. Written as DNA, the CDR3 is TGTGCCAGCAGCTTAAAAGCGGGGGGGTCCGAGCAGTACTTC.

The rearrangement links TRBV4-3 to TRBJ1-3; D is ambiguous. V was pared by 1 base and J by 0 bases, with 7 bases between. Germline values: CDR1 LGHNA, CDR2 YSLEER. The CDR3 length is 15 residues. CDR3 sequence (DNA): TGCGCCAGCAGCCAAGTTGTATTCTCTGGAAACACCATATATTTT. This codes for CASSQVVFSGNTIYF.

The CDR3 DNA follows: TGTGCCTCCACAGGGGCCTACAACAATGAGCAGTTCTTC. This gives the protein CASTGAYNNEQFF. The rearrangement joins TRBV30 to TRBJ2-1, with 7 bases lining up with TRBD1. CDR1 and CDR2 from the germline V gene are GTSNPN and SVGIG (reference sequence). The CDR3 extends over 13 amino acids. Trimming removed 7 bases from V and 5 bases from J; junction bases left unmatched: 8. The whole variable domain, filled in from reference TRBV30 and TRBJ2-1, reads SQTIHQWPATLVQPVGSPLSLECTVEGTSNPNLYWYRQAAGRGLQLLFYSVGIGQISSEVPQNLSASRPQDRQFILSSKKLLLSDSGFYLCASTGAYNNEQFFGPGTRLTVL.

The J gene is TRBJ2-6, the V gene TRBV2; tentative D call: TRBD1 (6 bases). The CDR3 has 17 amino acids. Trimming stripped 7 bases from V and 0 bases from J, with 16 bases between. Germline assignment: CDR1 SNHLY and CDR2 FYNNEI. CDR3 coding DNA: TGTGCCAGCAATGACGGGACAAGTCGCTCTGGGGCCAACGTCCTGACTTTC. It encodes CASNDGTSRSGANVLTF.

The CDR3, as DNA: TGTGCCAGCTCACCGGCTGAGGGGGCTTTTGGAAACACCATATATTTT. Its protein is CASSPAEGAFGNTIYF. The chain recombines TRBV18 with TRBJ1-3, with TRBD1 identical over 7 bases. The CDR3 extends over 16 amino acids. The V segment lost 3 bases and the J segment 3 bases; nucleotides outside the gene matches: 8. Germline-derived CDR1 and CDR2 are KGHSH and LQKENI. Full variable domain (missing parts from reference TRBV18 and TRBJ1-3): NAGVMQNPRHLVRRRGQEARLRCSPMKGHSHVYWYRQLPEEGLKFMVYLQKENIIDESGMPKERFSAEFPKEGPSILRIQQVVRGDSAAYFCASSPAEGAFGNTIYFGEGSWLTVV.

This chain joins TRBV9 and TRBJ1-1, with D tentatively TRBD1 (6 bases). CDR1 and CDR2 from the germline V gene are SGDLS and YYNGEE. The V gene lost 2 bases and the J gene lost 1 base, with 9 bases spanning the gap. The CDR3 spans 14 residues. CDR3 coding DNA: TGTGCCAGCAGCGTGGGACACCCGAACACTGAAGCTTTCTTT. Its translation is CASSVGHPNTEAFF.

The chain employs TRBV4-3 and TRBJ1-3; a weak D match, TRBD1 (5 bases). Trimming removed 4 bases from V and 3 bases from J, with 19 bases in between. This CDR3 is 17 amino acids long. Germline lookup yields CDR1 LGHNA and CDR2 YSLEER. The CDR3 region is CASSPKAGRGDGNTIYF. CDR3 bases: TGCGCCAGCAGCCCCAAGGCCGGGAGGGGAGATGGAAACACCATATATTTT.

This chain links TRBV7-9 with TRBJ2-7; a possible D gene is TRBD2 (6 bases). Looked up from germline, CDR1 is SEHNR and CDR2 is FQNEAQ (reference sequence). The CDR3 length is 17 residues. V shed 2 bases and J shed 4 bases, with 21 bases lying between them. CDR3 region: CASSLHVGAGRFYEQYF. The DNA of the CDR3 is TGTGCCAGCAGCTTACACGTCGGAGCGGGCAGGTTTTACGAGCAGTACTTC.

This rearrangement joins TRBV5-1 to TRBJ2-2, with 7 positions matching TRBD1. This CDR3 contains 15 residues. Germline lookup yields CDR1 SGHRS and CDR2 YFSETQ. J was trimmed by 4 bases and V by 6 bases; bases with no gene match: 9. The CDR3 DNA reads TGCGCCAGCATGGGGCCGGGACAGACCACCGGGGAGCTGTTTTTT. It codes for CASMGPGQTTGELFF.